This entry features one TCR beta chain sequence. Other DNA sequences in the same sample also yield this CDR3. TCRdb keeps only in-frame clones here, not all; method: immunoSEQ multiplex PCR. The sample includes just over 350,000 clones, 70% to 90% of them seen just once. Stated treatment: some 20 received Ad26.COV2.S at low or high dose, single or two shots; about 5 received placebo; per-sample allocation not given. The investigators took samples on day 63 after the first vaccine or placebo injection. In Boston, an adult donor aged 18-55 years took part. This entry is derived from a study of Ad26.COV2.S vaccination and SARS-CoV-2 variants. Study-level information: Sample donor was a member of the COV1001 Ad26.COV2.S trial arm. Ad26.COV2.S was injected intramuscularly once or twice, 56 days apart.

V dropped 0 bases and J dropped 6; count of bases not matched to a gene: 2. The length of the CDR3 is 14 residues. In germline, CDR1 is SGDLS, CDR2 YYNGEE. The TCR was taken from a person between 18 and 65 years old who received the Ad26.COV2.S COVID-19 vaccine or a placebo. The chain recombines TRBV9 with TRBJ1-1, with 10 bases that match TRBD1. Sequenced material: peripheral blood, taken in a trial of Ad26.COV2.S vaccine versus placebo. CDR3 nucleotide sequence: TGTGCCAGCAGCGTAGTGACAGGGGGCTCTGAAGCTTTCTTT. Residues: CASSVVTGGSEAFF.